This is a list of T cell receptor beta chains from one sample in a study of beta chain features in type 1 diabetes. Data came from immunoSEQ multiplex PCR; TCRdb stores just in-frame clones and leaves some out. The data hold some 220,000 clones, with approximately 11% observed a single time. Sequencing was performed on central memory CD4+ T cells from blood. These receptors originate from a man aged 18 to 35 in good health. Both conserved end residues are part of each CDR3. D genes are given only for firm matches. Some rows mark clone size as missing; the rest say once, few, many or name a class of expanded clone.

clone size	J gene	V gene	D gene	CDR3 DNA	CDR3 protein
few	TRBJ2-4	TRBV29-1	-	TGCAGCGTTAGCTCCCTCGGGGCAGGGGAGGCCAAAAACATTCAGTACTTC	CSVSSLGAGEAKNIQYF
few	TRBJ1-1	TRBV7-2	-	TGTGCCAGCAGCTTAGGGACCCTTAACACTGAAGCTTTCTTT	CASSLGTLNTEAFF
few	TRBJ2-3	TRBV25-1	TRBD1	TGTGCCAGCAGTGAATGGGGGACAGGGTCAGATACGCAGTATTTT	CASSEWGTGSDTQYF
-	TRBJ2-5	TRBV7-2	-	TGTGCCAGCAGCTTGCAGAAGGAGACCCAGTACTTC	CASSLQKETQYF
-	TRBJ2-7	TRBV30	TRBD1	TGTGCCTGGAGTTGGCCAGGGGGCGCTTTATACGAGCAGTACTTC	CAWSWPGGALYEQYF
-	TRBJ2-1	TRBV28	TRBD1	TGTGCCAGCAGTCTCACCGACAGGGTGGTTCTCTTC	CASSLTDRVVLF
few	TRBJ1-4	TRBV6-5	-	TGTGCCAGCAGTCGCCTCAGGGACGAAAAACTGTTTTTT	CASSRLRDEKLFF
-	TRBJ2-7	TRBV18	-	TGTGCCAGCTCACCCGGGACGGACTCCTACGAGCAGTACTTC	CASSPGTDSYEQYF
-	TRBJ2-7	TRBV5-1	TRBD1	TGCGCCAGCCGTGACAGGGTCGGCTACGAGCAGTACTTC	CASRDRVGYEQYF
few	TRBJ2-7	TRBV6-5	TRBD2	TGTGCCAGCAGACCGACTAGCGGGGGGTCCTACGAGCAGTACTTC	CASRPTSGGSYEQYF
-	TRBJ2-5	TRBV6-5	TRBD2	TGTGCCAGCAGTTACTCTGGCGGGAGGGCTAAAGAGACCCAGTACTTC	CASSYSGGRAKETQYF
few	TRBJ1-2	TRBV15	-	TGTGCCACCAGCTCTAGAGACCCAGGGGTTGATCCTTATGGCTACACCTTC	CATSSRDPGVDPYGYTF
-	TRBJ2-1	TRBV30	-	TGTGCCTGGAGTCCCTACAGAGATGAGCAGTTCTTC	CAWSPYRDEQFF
many	TRBJ1-2	TRBV7-8	TRBD1	TGTGCCAGCAACCCGACAGGGGTGAGCTATGGCTACACCTTC	CASNPTGVSYGYTF
-	TRBJ1-2	TRBV4-3	-	TGCGCCAGCAGCCAAGAGAACAGGGCTAGCTATGGCTACACCTTC	CASSQENRASYGYTF
-	TRBJ2-1	TRBV29-1	TRBD2	TGCAGCGTCCGTACCTCTGGACTAGCGGGACTCTACAATGAGCAGTTCTTC	CSVRTSGLAGLYNEQFF
-	TRBJ2-4	TRBV5-6	-	TGTGCCAGCAGCTTGCCTGCCAGGGCCAAAAACATTCAGTACTTC	CASSLPARAKNIQYF
few	TRBJ2-5	TRBV28	TRBD2	TGTGCCAGCAGCCCGCTAGCGGGAAGGGAGACCCAGTACTTC	CASSPLAGRETQYF
-	TRBJ1-1	TRBV18	-	TGTGCCAGCTCAGCTGGACACCTTGGGGCTGAAGCTTTCTTT	CASSAGHLGAEAFF
-	TRBJ2-7	TRBV27	TRBD1	TGTGCCAGCAGTCGGACAGGGGAAAATCACTACGAGCAGTACTTC	CASSRTGENHYEQYF
many	TRBJ2-2	TRBV6-6	-	TGTGCCAGCAAGGGCCCCGGGGGCTTGGACACCGGGGAGCTGTTTTTT	CASKGPGGLDTGELFF
-	TRBJ2-3	TRBV5-6	-	TGTGCCAGCAGCCCGAATTTCGGGGGGCATCGCACAGATACGCAGTATTTT	CASSPNFGGHRTDTQYF
few	TRBJ2-3	TRBV29-1	-	TGCAGCGTTGACGTCCGGGGCACAGATACGCAGTATTTT	CSVDVRGTDTQYF
-	TRBJ2-3	TRBV10-3	TRBD1	TGTGCCATCAGAGACTATGGACAGGGTCGGACAGATACGCAGTATTTT	CAIRDYGQGRTDTQYF
-	TRBJ1-2	TRBV19	-	TGTGCCAGTAGTATTCCAGAGAACTATGGCTACACCTTC	CASSIPENYGYTF
-	TRBJ2-3	TRBV7-2	-	TGTGCCAGCAGCTTAGGGGCTGGCTCTGGAGATACGCAGTATTTT	CASSLGAGSGDTQYF
-	TRBJ1-1	TRBV18	TRBD1	TGTGCCAGCTCCCACAGGGGACAGGACACTGAAGCTTTCTTT	CASSHRGQDTEAFF
-	TRBJ2-5	TRBV5-1	-	TGCGCCAGCAGCTTGGGCGGGACAGCGATCCAAGAGACCCAGTACTTC	CASSLGGTAIQETQYF
few	TRBJ2-1	TRBV7-2	TRBD2	TGTGCCAGCAGCCCGGACGGGACTAGCGGGACCCTAGGGAGGAATGAGCAGTTCTTC	CASSPDGTSGTLGRNEQFF
-	TRBJ2-5	TRBV7-3	-	TGTGCCAGCAGCCCCGGGAGTTCAGAGACCCAGTACTTC	CASSPGSSETQYF
few	TRBJ1-4	TRBV7-9	-	TGTGCCAGCAGCTTAGAAGGGAAAGATAATGAAAAACTGTTTTTT	CASSLEGKDNEKLFF
-	TRBJ2-1	TRBV9	-	TGTGCCAGCAGCGTAGGGAACCCGGGAAGTGAGCAGTTCTTC	CASSVGNPGSEQFF
few	TRBJ2-3	TRBV29-1	TRBD2	TGCAGCGTCGATAGCGGGAGCACAGATACGCAGTATTTT	CSVDSGSTDTQYF
-	TRBJ1-1	TRBV7-8	TRBD1	TGTGCCAGCAGCTCGCCGGGACAGGGGAACACTGAAGCTTTCTTT	CASSSPGQGNTEAFF
-	TRBJ2-3	TRBV4-3	TRBD1	TGCGCCAGCAGCCCTAGACAGGGGTCCCGCACAGATACGCAGTATTTT	CASSPRQGSRTDTQYF
-	TRBJ2-7	TRBV7-9	-	TGTGCCAGCAGCGTAGGCCTGACCCCCCCCTACGAGCAGTACTTC	CASSVGLTPPYEQYF
-	TRBJ2-7	TRBV7-2	-	TGTGCCAGCAGCTTAGCGGGGCAGGGAGCCTACGAGCAGTACTTC	CASSLAGQGAYEQYF
-	TRBJ2-1	TRBV18	-	TGTGCCAGCTCACCACCAGTAGGGAGTGAGCAGTTCTTC	CASSPPVGSEQFF
few	TRBJ2-7	TRBV10-3	-	TGTGCCATCAGTGGGGTGAGGGAAACGCCAACCCCCCACTCCTACGAGCAGTACTTC	CAISGVRETPTPHSYEQYF
-	TRBJ2-7	TRBV27	-	TGTGCCAGCAGTTTCCTCGGCGAGCAGTACTTC	CASSFLGEQYF
many	TRBJ2-1	TRBV29-1	-	TGCAGCGTTGGAACTGGGGACCCCTACAATGAGCAGTTCTTC	CSVGTGDPYNEQFF
-	TRBJ1-3	TRBV7-2	-	TGTGCCAGCAGCCCGGACAACTCTGGAAACACCATATATTTT	CASSPDNSGNTIYF
-	TRBJ2-1	TRBV7-2	TRBD2	TGTGCCAGCAGCTTTGAGCGGGAGGAGAACAATGAGCAGTTCTTC	CASSFEREENNEQFF
-	TRBJ2-7	TRBV5-1	-	TGCGCCAGCAGCTGGGGGACGGACTCCTACGAGCAGTACTTC	CASSWGTDSYEQYF
-	TRBJ2-7	TRBV27	TRBD1	TGTGCCAGCAGATACTGGGACAGGCCCTACGAGCAGTACTTC	CASRYWDRPYEQYF
-	TRBJ1-1	TRBV4-2	-	TGTGCCAGCAGCCAAGATATGACGAGGAACACTGAAGCTTTCTTT	CASSQDMTRNTEAFF
few	TRBJ2-5	TRBV7-2	TRBD2	TGTGCCAGCAGCTTAGCTAGCGGGAGTTGGGAGACCCAGTACTTC	CASSLASGSWETQYF
few	TRBJ2-7	TRBV7-8	TRBD2	TGTGCCAGCAGCGGTCTGCGGGAGGGCTACGAGCAGTACTTC	CASSGLREGYEQYF
many	TRBJ2-7	TRBV27	TRBD1	TGTGCCAGCAGGGGGACAGGGCCCTACGAGCAGTACTTC	CASRGTGPYEQYF
-	TRBJ2-3	TRBV10-3	TRBD2	TGTGCCATCAGTGATGTGGCAGGGAGGGATAATACGCAGTATTTT	CAISDVAGRDNTQYF